Each of the 16 T cell receptor beta chains below was sequenced from the same sample in a study of shared clonotypes between healthy human individuals (dated by TCRdb to between 2020 and 2021). The library was obtained by the immunoSEQ multiplex PCR assay. The table was pulled from immuneACCESS by TCRdb, which kept in-frame rearrangements only. Such tables lose some clones; where checked, under half of the loss comes from unresolved V genes, and the rest has no known cause. The sample table contains millions of clones; only one count was recorded for around 94% of them. About 0.13% of the sample is taken by the ten largest. The source material was naive CD4+ T cells sorted from blood. The cell subset or site label on this specimen signifies: CD45RA+ positively selected. All receptors come from a man aged 18 to 35 in good health.

In the case of this clone: Other DNA sequences within the sample encode an identical CDR3. J is TRBJ2-7 and V is TRBV28; D might be TRBD1 (5 bases). Germline loops: CDR1 MDHEN, CDR2 SYDVKM. CDR3 length: 14 amino acids. V gave up 4 bases and J gave up 1 base, with 11 bases separating them. The CDR3 bases are TGTGCCAGCAGTTCGCCAGGGCGATCCTACGAGCAGTACTTC. Translated: CASSSPGRSYEQYF.

This chain joins TRBV29-1 and TRBJ1-1; 12 bases are shared with TRBD1. This CDR3 is built from 14 residues. Per the germline V gene, CDR1 is SQVTM and CDR2 is ANQGSEA. V shed 3 bases and J 10 bases; nucleotides not matched to a gene: 9. The CDR3 nucleotides read TGCAGCGTTGAGGAGGGACAGGGGGCGACTTTAGCTTTCTTT. Encoded protein: CSVEEGQGATLAFF.

V usage is TRBV5-1 and J usage is TRBJ1-1; a possible D gene is TRBD1 (5 bases). From germline, CDR1 is SGHRS and CDR2 YFSETQ. The ends were cut back, 4 bases at V and 4 bases at J, with 17 bases in the middle. The CDR3 is 15 residues long. CDR3 residues: CASSTTVYGGTEAFF. The CDR3 DNA follows: TGCGCCAGCAGCACCACCGTCTATGGGGGCACTGAAGCTTTCTTT.

J is TRBJ2-2 and V is TRBV6-6; D call uncertain. Germline V CDR1 and CDR2: MNHNY, SVGAGI (reference sequence). This CDR3 has 14 residues. V lost 4 bases to trimming and J lost 4 bases, with 10 bases between them. This CDR3 reads CASSSPQATGELFF. CDR3 DNA sequence: TGTGCCAGCAGTTCCCCCCAGGCCACCGGGGAGCTGTTTTTT.

The V call is TRBV6-5, the J call TRBJ2-1; possible D gene TRBD2, 6 bases. This CDR3 region has 13 residues. Germline CDR1 reads MNHEY; CDR2 reads SVGAGI. Trimming removed 8 bases from V and 5 bases from J, with 13 bases in between. In DNA, the CDR3 is TGTGCCAGCGGCCGGGACTCAGACAATGAGCAGTTCTTC. Translated: CASGRDSDNEQFF.

The chain has TRBV19 and TRBJ2-1; a weak D match, TRBD2 (7 bases). This CDR3 region has 14 residues. Trimming left V 5 bases short and J 7 bases short, with 15 bases between. Germline V gives CDR1 LNHDA, CDR2 SQIVND (reference sequence). The CDR3, as DNA: TGTGCCAGTAGTGGTAGGGGGGGGCGAAATGAGCAGTTCTTC. Protein product: CASSGRGGRNEQFF.

The chain is built from TRBV4-1 and TRBJ2-5; TRBD2 aligns across 12 bases. The germline V gene encodes CDR1 MGHRA and CDR2 YSYEKL. J lost 5 bases, V lost 1 base, and 8 bases had no gene match. The CDR3 is 17 amino acids. The CDR3 nucleotides are TGCGCCAGCAGCCAAGGACTAGCGGGGGCCATCCGGGAGACCCAGTACTTC. Translation: CASSQGLAGAIRETQYF.

Regarding this clone: This CDR3 is also generated by other DNA sequences in the sample. This chain links TRBV5-1 with TRBJ2-5; D uncertain. The germline V gene has CDR1 SGHRS and CDR2 YFSETQ. V was pared by 2 bases and J by 5 bases, with 4 bases between. The CDR3 consists of 11 residues. CDR3 sequence: CASSFRETQYF. The CDR3 nucleotides are TGCGCCAGCAGCTTCCGTGAGACCCAGTACTTC.

On this clone itself: This CDR3 is also generated by other DNA sequences in the sample. This chain joins TRBV9 and TRBJ1-1; D unclear. CDR1 SGDLS and CDR2 YYNGEE come from the germline V gene. Trimming pared 0 bases from V and 1 base from J, leaving 4 bases between. This CDR3 is built from 13 residues. The CDR3 sequence: CASSVASNTEAFF. The DNA for the CDR3 is TGTGCCAGCAGCGTAGCATCGAACACTGAAGCTTTCTTT.

This clone was seen a few times. The identical CDR3 is also encoded by other nucleotide sequences in the sample. The chain has TRBV11-2 and TRBJ1-1; D call uncertain. V lost 1 base and J 4 bases, leaving 7 bases between the germline ends. Germline V gene data show CDR1 as SGHAT and CDR2 as FQNNGV. This CDR3 region has 13 residues. CDR3 DNA sequence: TGTGCCAGCAGCTTAGCGGGAGGCACTGAAGCTTTCTTT. Protein product: CASSLAGGTEAFF.

The gene calls are TRBV4-3 and TRBJ2-5, with D possibly TRBD2 on 6 matching bases. CDR3 length: 16 residues. Germline V gene sequence: CDR1 LGHNA, CDR2 YSLEER. Trimming pared 0 bases from V and 4 bases from J, leaving 15 bases between. The CDR3 DNA sequence: TGCGCCAGCAGCCAAGATCTGGAGGGGTTGAGAGAGACCCAGTACTTC. It is translated as CASSQDLEGLRETQYF.

V gene TRBV6-5 combines with J gene TRBJ2-5; 7 bases agree with TRBD1. TRBJ2-7 matches the DNA end more closely, so the J call is doubtful. CDR3 length equals 14 residues. CDR1 is MNHEY, CDR2 SVGAGI, per germline. The CDR3 DNA reads TGTGCCAGCAGTTCGACAGGGACCTCCTACGAGCAGTACTTC. It encodes CASSSTGTSYEQYF.

The V gene is TRBV7-2, the J gene TRBJ2-3, with D unresolved. V lost 1 base, J lost 4 bases, and 12 bases lay in between. CDR3 length: 15 residues. The germline V gene has CDR1 SGHTA and CDR2 FQGNSA. DNA for the CDR3: TGTGCCAGCAGCTTAGGAGTAGGGCACGCAGATACGCAGTATTTT. It is translated as CASSLGVGHADTQYF. Filled out from reference TRBV7-2 and TRBJ2-3, the complete variable domain reads GAGVSQSPSNKVTEKGKDVELRCDPISGHTALYWYRQSLGQGLEFLIYFQGNSAPDKSGLPSDRFSAERTGGSVSTLTIQRTQQEDSAVYLCASSLGVGHADTQYFGPGTRLTVL.

The gene calls are TRBV29-1 and TRBJ2-5; TRBD2 matches 7 bases. After removal of 0 bases from V and 3 bases from J, the junction contained 7 bases not matched to a gene. Germline loops: CDR1 SQVTM, CDR2 ANQGSEA. The CDR3 length is 15 residues. The CDR3 sequence: CSVEDAGLVKETQYF. The CDR3 nucleotides are TGCAGCGTTGAAGATGCCGGACTAGTTAAAGAGACCCAGTACTTC.

This clone was found once. The chain links TRBV2 to TRBJ1-1; tentative D call: TRBD1 (6 bases). Trimming stripped 6 bases from V and 8 bases from J, with 16 bases between. CDR1 and CDR2 from the germline V gene are SNHLY and FYNNEI. The CDR3 spans 13 residues. The CDR3 sequence: CASSRGGQGEAFF. In DNA, the CDR3 is TGTGCCAGCAGCCGGGGGGGGCAGGGAGAAGCTTTCTTT.

This clone was detected once. This chain links TRBV4-1 with TRBJ1-1; D is ambiguous. V was pared by 1 base and J by 1 base, with 7 bases between. Germline V lookup: CDR1 MGHRA, CDR2 YSYEKL. The CDR3 has 14 amino acids. CDR3: CASSQGYRNTEAFF. The CDR3 region has the DNA TGCGCCAGCAGCCAAGGGTACAGGAACACTGAAGCTTTCTTT.